This record looks at one TCR beta chain sequence and its context. TCRdb's copy holds only in-frame clones and misses some; the assay was immunoSEQ multiplex PCR. The sample lists roughly 260,000 clones; approximately 85% were seen once. This specimen belongs to a study of blood T cell repertoires in COVID-19. Participants were aged roughly 18 to 95 years, lived in some 23 US areas, and enrolled virtually. Trimming took off 5 bases at V and 3 bases at J, with 5 bases between the two ends. The CDR3 loop spans 11 amino acids. The germline gives CDR1 SGHVS, CDR2 FQNEAQ. The chain employs TRBV7-8 and TRBJ2-7; no reliable D call. This receptor was identified in a woman aged 50 to 60 who had recovered from COVID-19. Sequencing input: PBMCs or T cells enriched from blood (not recorded which). The CDR3 is CASSPVYEQYF. CDR3 nucleotide sequence: TGTGCCAGCAGCCCCGTCTACGAGCAGTACTTC.